Presented here are 20 T cell receptor beta chains from one specimen sequenced in a study of long-term antiretroviral therapy in people with HIV. Sequencing relied on immunoSEQ assay v3.0, run at survey level. Produced via immunoSEQ multiplex PCR; TCRdb's table is partial and in-frame only. The sample includes over 30,000 clones, more than 60% seen only once; the top ten take about 7%. The sequencing used unsorted PBMCs, collected 2 years after starting antiretroviral therapy. These TCRs come from a woman in her forties or fifties with HIV.

This clone has only one observation. V gene TRBV9 combines with J gene TRBJ2-5; TRBD2 matches 7 bases. The V gene end was trimmed by 3 bases and the J gene end by 5 bases; junction bases not matched to a gene: 22. CDR3 length equals 19 residues. Germline CDR1 is SGDLS and CDR2 is YYNGEE. The CDR3 DNA is TGTGCCAGCAGCGGCCTGTATGCGGGGGAGGCCATTGATGGCGAGACCCAGTACTTC. Its protein product is CASSGLYAGEAIDGETQYF.

A few counts support this clone. This chain connects TRBV14 to TRBJ1-4; D not resolved. V was trimmed by 0 bases and J by 8 bases, leaving 1 base between them. This CDR3 contains 11 residues. The germline gives CDR1 SGHDN, CDR2 FVKESK. The CDR3 nucleotides read TGTGCCAGCAGCCAAGACGAAAAACTGTTTTTT. It yields the protein CASSQDEKLFF.

V usage is TRBV9 and J usage is TRBJ2-2; 9 nucleotides line up with TRBD2. The V gene end was trimmed by 3 bases and the J gene end by 1 base; junction bases not matched to a gene: 7. CDR3 length: 17 residues. CDR1 is SGDLS and CDR2 is YYNGEE in the germline V gene. The DNA for the CDR3 is TGTGCCAGCAGCGCCCGATCGACTAGCGGGAACACCGGGGAGCTGTTTTTT. Translating gives CASSARSTSGNTGELFF.

The chain uses TRBV6-1 and TRBJ1-2; TRBD1 might be the D (5 bases). This CDR3 comprises 14 residues. Trimming shortened V by 0 bases and J by 6 bases, and 11 bases separated the two germline ends. CDR1 and CDR2 (germline): MNHNS, SASEGT. CDR3 DNA sequence: TGTGCCAGCAGTGAAGCGAGGGGTCGGGATGGCTACACCTTC. Protein product: CASSEARGRDGYTF.

The chain uses TRBV27 and TRBJ2-5; D is unclear. The V gene's germline CDR1 is MNHEY and CDR2 SMNVEV (reference sequence). Deletions cut 3 bases from V and 0 bases from J, with 5 bases between. The CDR3 runs 13 residues. The CDR3 sequence: CASSLRYQETQYF. CDR3 coding DNA: TGTGCCAGCAGTTTGAGGTACCAAGAGACCCAGTACTTC.

Only a few counts were recorded for this clone. This rearrangement joins TRBV28 to TRBJ1-2, with a weak D call TRBD1 (6 bases). The germline V gene has CDR1 MDHEN and CDR2 SYDVKM. Trimming took off 5 bases at V and 3 bases at J, with 13 bases between the two ends. The CDR3 is 14 amino acids. Written as DNA, the CDR3 is TGTGCCAGCAGTCCAGGGGCTTGGGACTATGGCTACACCTTC. Amino acid sequence: CASSPGAWDYGYTF.

This sequence joins TRBV18 and TRBJ2-5; no clear D gene. The J call is in doubt because the DNA end fits TRBJ2-7 better. The CDR3 totals 12 residues. Germline-derived CDR1 and CDR2 are KGHSH and LQKENI. CDR3 amino acids: CASSPGSYEQYF. CDR3 bases: TGTGCCAGCTCACCGGGGTCCTACGAGCAGTACTTC.

This clone showed up just once. The CDR3: CASSQDGGFGNQPQHF. The CDR3 DNA follows: TGCGCCAGCAGCCAAGATGGTGGTTTTGGCAATCAGCCCCAGCATTTT. V usage is TRBV4-1 and J usage is TRBJ1-5, with D uncertain. The germline CDR1 and CDR2 sequences are MGHRA and YSYEKL. Trimming removed 0 bases at V and 2 bases at J, with 11 bases between. The CDR3 totals 16 residues.

The rearrangement links TRBV12-5 to TRBJ2-1, with a tentative D call TRBD1 (6 bases). V was clipped by 2 bases and J by 5 bases, with 19 bases between them. Per germline, CDR1 LGHNT and CDR2 FRNRAP. This CDR3 region has 17 residues. CDR3 protein: CASGLPLRGTSDNEQFF. The CDR3 nucleotides read TGTGCTAGTGGTTTGCCTCTGAGGGGGACCTCTGACAATGAGCAGTTCTTC.

This chain connects TRBV29-1 to TRBJ2-2, with D tentatively TRBD2 (5 bases). Per germline, CDR1 SQVTM and CDR2 ANQGSEA. The length of the CDR3 is 14 residues. V lost 3 bases to trimming and J lost 7 bases, with 15 bases between them. The CDR3 here is CSVERENLGGELFF. DNA of the CDR3: TGCAGCGTTGAGAGGGAGAACTTGGGCGGGGAGCTGTTTTTT.

The chain employs TRBV18 and TRBJ1-2; TRBD1 is a possible D gene (5 bases). In germline, CDR1 is KGHSH, CDR2 LQKENI. The V end was cut by 9 bases, the J end by 8 bases, with 13 bases between. The CDR3 runs to 11 residues. In DNA form, the CDR3 reads TGTGCCAGTCACGACAGAACCGGCTACACCTTC. As protein: CASHDRTGYTF. Together with reference TRBV18 and TRBJ1-2, the CDR3 gives the full variable domain: NAGVMQNPRHLVRRRGQEARLRCSPMKGHSHVYWYRQLPEEGLKFMVYLQKENIIDESGMPKERFSAEFPKEGPSILRIQQVVRGDSAAYFCASHDRTGYTFGSGTRLTVV.

This clone appeared a single time. This sequence joins TRBV6-1 and TRBJ2-1; maybe TRBD2 (7 bases). Germline-derived CDR1 and CDR2 are MNHNS and SASEGT. CDR3 length: 14 amino acids. V lost 3 bases to trimming and J lost 10 bases, with 16 bases between them. CDR3 protein: CASSDTGGWREQFF. The CDR3 DNA is TGTGCCAGCAGTGATACGGGGGGCTGGAGGGAGCAGTTCTTC.

Only a few counts were recorded for this clone. This chain joins TRBV2 and TRBJ1-2, with 7 bases lining up with TRBD1. This CDR3 spans 13 amino acids. V dropped 6 bases and J dropped 8; count of bases not matched to a gene: 9. CDR1 SNHLY and CDR2 FYNNEI come from the germline V gene. CDR3 loop: CASRLGGEKGYTF. The DNA of the CDR3 is TGTGCCAGCAGATTAGGGGGCGAAAAAGGCTACACCTTC.

The V call is TRBV27, the J call TRBJ1-2; 8 bases align to TRBD1. J gave up 4 bases and V 3 bases, and 7 bases lay outside the gene matches. This CDR3 has 15 residues. Germline CDR1 reads MNHEY; CDR2 reads SMNVEV (reference sequence). DNA for the CDR3: TGTGCCAGCAGTTTGTGGGGACAGGCTCCCTATGGCTACACCTTC. This gives the protein CASSLWGQAPYGYTF.

V usage is TRBV19 and J usage is TRBJ2-5, with a possible D match to TRBD2 (6 bases). CDR3 length equals 14 residues. V lost 3 bases, J lost 2 bases, and 10 bases lay in between. In germline, CDR1 is LNHDA, CDR2 SQIVND (reference sequence). CDR3 bases: TGTGCCAGTAGTATGGCGGGGATACAAGAGACCCAGTACTTC. Residues: CASSMAGIQETQYF.

This clone showed up just a few times. The chain carries TRBV28 and TRBJ1-6, with D possibly being TRBD1 (5 bases). Per germline, CDR1 MDHEN and CDR2 SYDVKM. V lost 2 bases to trimming and J lost 2 bases, with 10 bases between them. The CDR3 length is 16 residues. The CDR3 sequence is CASSLAGRAYNSPLHF. DNA of the CDR3: TGTGCCAGCAGTTTAGCAGGGAGGGCCTATAATTCACCCCTCCACTTT.

V gene TRBV5-1 combines with J gene TRBJ1-1, with 10 bases fitting TRBD1. The J segment lost 5 bases and the V segment lost 0 bases, leaving 7 bases of the junction unmatched. Per germline, CDR1 SGHRS and CDR2 YFSETQ. This CDR3 comprises 16 residues. The CDR3 DNA reads TGCGCCAGCAGCTTGGAAAGACAGGGGGCGGGTACTGAAGCTTTCTTT. It specifies CASSLERQGAGTEAFF.

This clone has a single count. The chain recombines TRBV11-2 with TRBJ2-5; a weak D match, TRBD2 (7 bases). The CDR3 consists of 15 residues. V was cut by 5 bases and J by 5 bases, with 18 bases left in between. Germline V gene sequence: CDR1 SGHAT, CDR2 FQNNGV. The CDR3 DNA is TGTGCCAGCAGCCGCCTAGGGGGGGGCGGGGAGACCCAGTACTTC. Amino acids: CASSRLGGGGETQYF.

The V call is TRBV4-1, the J call TRBJ2-1, with 11 bases identical to TRBD1. Trimming removed 2 bases from V and 4 bases from J; junction bases left unmatched: 4. Germline loops: CDR1 MGHRA, CDR2 YSYEKL. The CDR3 runs 16 residues. CDR3 region: CASSQPGTGGYNEQFF. The CDR3 region has the DNA TGCGCCAGCAGCCAACCCGGGACAGGGGGATACAATGAGCAGTTCTTC.

This clone has just one count. V gene TRBV7-9 combines with J gene TRBJ1-5, with D possibly being TRBD1 (5 bases). This CDR3 has 15 amino acids. From germline, CDR1 is SEHNR and CDR2 FQNEAQ (reference sequence). V lost 5 bases and J lost 6, with 17 bases in between. CDR3 in DNA: TGTGCCAGCAGCACCAGCGGGGACTTTTCTCAGCCCCAGCATTTT. It specifies CASSTSGDFSQPQHF.